The sequence of this T cell receptor (beta chain) was determined in a study of cytomegalovirus exposure and HLA in healthy donors. In its sample, this clone was seen a few times. Its antigen is not identified. CDR1 MRHNA and CDR2 SNTAGT come from the germline V gene. The CDR3 consists of 14 residues. J gave up 4 bases and V 8 bases, and 8 bases lay outside the gene matches. The PCR employed 60 Vbeta primers together with 13 Jbeta primers. The method was immunoSEQ multiplex PCR; TCRdb's version includes in-frame clones alone and lacks a portion of them. This table holds some 150,000 clones, about 10% found once. General study findings and limits: Exclusion applied to some V segments, including TRBV6-2 and TRBV6-3, as they were indistinguishable. Later on, an analysis showed TCR association rates differing by HLA locus, with DRB1 the most and HLA-C the fewest. TCR beta V- and J-gene trimming, according to a later analysis, was linked to a missense DCLRE1C variant. CMV antigen specificity of three CMV-associated chains was confirmed in vitro.

Sequencing was performed on PBMCs. This TCR was recovered from a woman aged 40 to 50 in good health and CMV-seropositive. The chain has TRBV6-4 and TRBJ1-2, with 9 bases lining up with TRBD1. CDR3 amino acids: CASGTGKVPYGYTF. DNA for the CDR3: TGTGCCAGCGGGACAGGGAAAGTCCCCTATGGCTACACCTTC.